A selection of T cell receptor beta chains follows, all from one sample in a study of T cell clones after liver transplantation. The table came from immunoSEQ multiplex PCR; TCRdb's copy has only in-frame clones and leaves some out. The data contain about 120,000 clones, over 75% of them singletons. The material sequenced was CD4+ T cells from blood, taken 12 months after liver transplant. The receptors here all came from a human patient who received a liver transplant. T cells may partly derive from the graft donor. Each CDR3 is given with its conserved first and last residue. The D gene is left open where the match is weak. Size values are once, few and many counts, or a class for expanded clones, and some rows have none.

V	size	D	J	DNA	CDR3
TRBV7-9	NA	NA	TRBJ1-3	TGTGCCAGCAGTCGACTGAGCTCTGGAAACACCATATATTTT	CASSRLSSGNTIYF
TRBV4-3	NA	TRBD2	TRBJ2-7	TGCGCCAGCAGCCAGGGAGGGGCGGGACGGGCCTACGAGCAGTACTTC	CASSQGGAGRAYEQYF
TRBV7-3	NA	NA	TRBJ2-3	TGTGCCAGCAGCTTAAATTCGGGTGGGGGTCCTACGCAGTATTTT	CASSLNSGGGPTQYF
TRBV5-4	NA	NA	TRBJ1-2	TGTGCCAGCAGCTCCTCTAGGGCGGCAGATGGCTACACCTTC	CASSSSRAADGYTF
TRBV27	NA	NA	TRBJ2-7	TGTGCCAGCAGTTTAGGTCTTGGGGGGTACGAGCAGTACTTC	CASSLGLGGYEQYF
TRBV28	NA	NA	TRBJ1-1	TGTGCCAGCAGTTTGTCAGGGTATACTGAAGCTTTCTTT	CASSLSGYTEAFF
TRBV11-3	NA	NA	TRBJ2-1	TGTGCCAGCAGCTTAGGTACAAGGGAGCAGTTCTTC	CASSLGTREQFF
TRBV30	NA	NA	TRBJ2-3	TGTGCCTGGAACTTCCCCGGGGGCGCCACAGATACGCAGTATTTT	CAWNFPGGATDTQYF
TRBV7-2	NA	NA	TRBJ2-3	TGTGCCAGCAGCCCCTCAAACAGGGGCACAGATACGCAGTATTTT	CASSPSNRGTDTQYF
TRBV19	NA	NA	TRBJ2-5	TGTGCCAGTAGTATGAGGGGCCAGGGGACCCAGTACTTC	CASSMRGQGTQYF
TRBV19	NA	NA	TRBJ1-1	TGTGCCAGTACCCCGTTGAAGCAGGGCACTGAAGCTTTCTTT	CASTPLKQGTEAFF
TRBV18	NA	TRBD1	TRBJ2-4	TGTGCCAGCTCACCGGGGGACAGATGGGGAGCCAAAAACATTCAGTACTTC	CASSPGDRWGAKNIQYF
TRBV29-1	NA	TRBD1	TRBJ2-1	TGCAGCGTTGAAGATTCACAGGGGCACAATGAGCAGTTCTTC	CSVEDSQGHNEQFF
TRBV28	NA	TRBD2	TRBJ2-1	TGTGCCAGCAGTTTATTAGCGGGAGGCGTCAATGAGCAGTTCTTC	CASSLLAGGVNEQFF
TRBV6-1	NA	TRBD1	TRBJ2-1	TGTGCCAGCAGTGACTACTTGGGACAGGCCCTCTTC	CASSDYLGQALF
TRBV5-4	NA	NA	TRBJ2-7	TGTGCCAGCAGCTTAGCGGGTGCGTCCTACGAGCAGTACTTC	CASSLAGASYEQYF
TRBV6-1	few	NA	TRBJ2-7	TGTGCCAGCAGTGGCCGCCCGGGCGATGAGCAGTACTTC	CASSGRPGDEQYF
TRBV19	NA	NA	TRBJ1-1	TGTGCCAGTAGTATTTCATGGGATATGAACACTGAAGCTTTCTTT	CASSISWDMNTEAFF
TRBV29-1	NA	TRBD1	TRBJ2-1	TGCAGCGTAATCGGGACAGGGTTGGGTGAGCAGTTCTTC	CSVIGTGLGEQFF
TRBV25-1	NA	NA	TRBJ1-2	TGTGCCAGCAGTTCGCGGGGGAGCTATGGCTACACCTTC	CASSSRGSYGYTF
TRBV11-3	NA	TRBD1	TRBJ1-1	TGTGCCAGCAGCTTAGCCCGGACAGGGGTCGATGAAGCTTTCTTT	CASSLARTGVDEAFF
TRBV30	NA	NA	TRBJ1-2	TGTGCCTGGAGTGTAATTAATGGCTACACCTTC	CAWSVINGYTF
TRBV5-1	NA	TRBD1	TRBJ2-3	TGCGCCAGCAGCCCTCGGACAGGGGGGAATGAGGATACGCAGTATTTT	CASSPRTGGNEDTQYF
TRBV9	NA	TRBD2	TRBJ2-2	TGTGCCAGCAGCGGTAGCGGGAAAGTGTTCGGGGAGCTGTTTTTT	CASSGSGKVFGELFF
TRBV28	few	TRBD2	TRBJ2-1	TGTGCCAGCAGTTTTAGCACTAGCGGGAGAGATGAGCAGTTCTTC	CASSFSTSGRDEQFF
TRBV28	NA	NA	TRBJ1-1	TGTGCCAGCAGTCCCACGGACGGGACGCACACTGAAGCTTTCTTT	CASSPTDGTHTEAFF